The sample holds many counts of the clone carrying this T cell receptor beta chain. This CDR3 comprises 15 residues. Germline V gene lookup returns CDR1 LGHNA and CDR2 YSLEER. V lost 7 bases and J lost 3; bases outside the gene matches: 11. The data were taken from a study of human T cells and chemical hapten exposure. The time point: patch test 2, 6 weeks after DPC sensitization. Treatment indicated: therapeutic diphenylcyclopropenone sensitization with weekly scalp DPC. TCRdb analysed the RACE reads with MiXCR anew, one entry per CDR3 protein. The sample lists approximately 90,000 distinct CDR3 sequences; approximately 9.9% were seen once.

The starting material was whole blood, obtained in connection with sensitization to the hapten diphenylcyclopropenone (DPC). The rearrangement uses TRBV4-3 and TRBJ1-1; 7 bases are a match to TRBD1. This TCR was recovered from a man aged 35 to 55 with alopecia areata. Some clones in this sample may be carry-over from other donors' samples. CDR3 loop: CASTYFHGTDTEAFF. For the CDR3, the DNA is TGCGCCAGCACCTACTTTCACGGGACAGACACTGAAGCTTTCTTT.